A few counts support the clone carrying this TCR beta chain. The sample originates from a study of spatial heterogeneity in lung cancer. V lost 7 bases, J lost 5 bases, and 17 bases lay in between. The CDR3 is made up of 13 amino acids. Per the germline V gene, CDR1 is SQVTM and CDR2 is ANQGSEA. TCRdb analysed the 5' RACE reads with MiXCR anew, one entry per CDR3 protein. The profile covers tens of thousands of distinct CDR3 sequences, with around 12% appearing a single time and 4.6% taken by the ten largest. Specified time point: sample taken at primary tumor resection. TCRs were sequenced from unsorted whole RNA of tumor, nontumor lung or PBMC. Patients with untreated early-stage non-small cell lung cancer, numbering 55 to 75, were the donors.

The J gene is TRBJ1-1, the V gene TRBV29-1; tentative D call: TRBD1 (6 bases). The sample in question was PBMCs, obtained at surgery. The clonotype was recovered from a male donor with early-stage non-small cell lung cancer. CDR3 in amino acids: CSATGFSLTEAFF. DNA of the CDR3: TGCAGCGCAACAGGGTTTAGTCTGACTGAAGCTTTCTTT.